A single sample is the source of the 20 T cell receptor beta chains below, sequenced in a study of blood T cell repertoires in COVID-19. The assay was immunoSEQ multiplex PCR, and TCRdb's table has in-frame clones only and misses some. The table records fewer than 70,000 clones, 90% of them present only once. Source material: peripheral blood. The receptors were gathered from a woman of 80 years or more with active COVID-19.

This rearrangement joins TRBV7-2 to TRBJ1-2; D is perhaps TRBD1 (6 bases). The CDR3 totals 16 residues. In germline, CDR1 is SGHTA, CDR2 FQGNSA. V lost 5 bases and J lost 3, with 19 bases in between. CDR3 DNA: TGTGCCAGCAGCCCCGCGGGGGGCAGGGATCACTATGGCTACACCTTC. Protein: CASSPAGGRDHYGYTF.

The CDR3 region has the DNA TGTGCCAGCAGAGCAGGGCGAAGCACTGAAGCTTTCTTT. It encodes CASRAGRSTEAFF. The V gene is TRBV6-5, the J gene TRBJ1-1; a weak D match, TRBD1 (5 bases). The CDR3 has 13 residues. Germline V gene lookup returns CDR1 MNHEY and CDR2 SVGAGI. V lost 6 bases to trimming and J lost 4 bases, with 12 bases between them.

The chain has TRBV10-3 and TRBJ1-5; D gene ambiguous. The CDR3 runs to 15 residues. Trimming cost V 0 bases and J 5 bases, with 11 bases left between them. The germline V gene encodes CDR1 ENHRY and CDR2 SYGVKD. CDR3 amino acids: CAISESAGRDQPQHF. Here the CDR3 DNA reads TGTGCCATCAGTGAGTCGGCCGGGCGGGATCAGCCCCAGCATTTT.

The gene calls are TRBV15 and TRBJ2-3, with D perhaps matching TRBD1 (5 bases). Germline CDR1 and CDR2: LNHNV and YYDKDF (reference sequence). The CDR3 is made up of 15 amino acids. Trimming took off 0 bases at V and 4 bases at J, with 11 bases between the two ends. This chain's CDR3 is CATSRDQSRADTQYF. The CDR3 DNA follows: TGTGCCACCAGCAGAGACCAGTCCAGGGCAGATACGCAGTATTTT.

V gene TRBV27 combines with J gene TRBJ2-2; 7 nucleotides agree with TRBD2. Unmatched junction bases numbered 12, after V lost 7 bases and J lost 4 bases. The CDR3 totals 16 residues. CDR1 and CDR2 (germline): MNHEY, SMNVEV (reference sequence). CDR3 amino acids: CASTRRSGVSTGELFF. CDR3 nucleotide sequence: TGTGCCAGCACCCGTAGAAGCGGGGTGAGCACCGGGGAGCTGTTTTTT.

The chain is built from TRBV11-2 and TRBJ1-6, with D tentatively TRBD1 (6 bases). Germline V lookup: CDR1 SGHAT, CDR2 FQNNGV. Trimming took off 5 bases at V and 7 bases at J, with 15 bases between the two ends. CDR3 length: 15 residues. The DNA of the CDR3 is TGTGCCAGCAGCCTACAGGGTCCCAGAAATTCACCCCTCCACTTT. It encodes CASSLQGPRNSPLHF.

J is TRBJ1-6 and V is TRBV11-1; D is unclear. The length of the CDR3 is 13 residues. CDR1 is SGHAT, CDR2 FQDESV, per germline (reference sequence). The V and J ends lost 3 bases and 8 bases respectively, with 8 bases between them. The chain's CDR3 is CASSLNGDSPLHF. In DNA, the CDR3 is TGTGCCAGCAGCTTGAACGGGGATTCACCCCTCCACTTT.

This clone was seen once. The chain couples TRBV29-1 to TRBJ2-1; 9 bases agree with TRBD2. CDR3 length equals 13 residues. Per the germline V gene, CDR1 is SQVTM and CDR2 is ANQGSEA. Trimming cost V 4 bases and J 5 bases; bases outside gene matches: 3. In DNA, the CDR3 is TGCAGCGTTGCGGCTAGCGGGAACAATGAGCAGTTCTTC. Encoded protein: CSVAASGNNEQFF.

This clone was found once. This rearrangement joins TRBV7-9 to TRBJ1-1; D ambiguous. The CDR3 runs to 14 residues. Trimming cost V 0 bases and J 1 base, with 6 bases left between them. CDR1 is SEHNR, CDR2 FQNEAQ, per germline (reference sequence). The CDR3 coding sequence is TGTGCCAGCAGCTTAGCTGGCGGGAACACTGAAGCTTTCTTT. Translating it yields CASSLAGGNTEAFF.

This chain uses TRBV7-2 with TRBJ2-6; the D gene is possibly TRBD2 (6 bases). The CDR3 consists of 17 residues. Trimming took 1 base from V and 0 from J, leaving 10 bases between them. Per the germline V gene, CDR1 is SGHTA and CDR2 is FQGNSA. The CDR3 region is CASSLVSGYSGANVLTF. CDR3 nucleotides: TGTGCCAGCAGCTTAGTGAGCGGGTACTCTGGGGCCAACGTCCTGACTTTC.

The J gene is TRBJ1-5, the V gene TRBV19; 9 nucleotides agree with TRBD1. Trimming removed 5 bases from V and 7 bases from J; junction bases left unmatched: 9. The CDR3 contains 15 residues. Germline CDR1 is LNHDA and CDR2 is SQIVND (reference sequence). The CDR3: CASSLQGANAQPQHF. CDR3 DNA sequence: TGTGCCAGTAGTCTACAGGGGGCCAACGCCCAGCCCCAGCATTTT.

CDR3 nucleotides: TGTGCCAGCAGCGTAGCAGAGGGTAATTCACCCCTCCACTTT. Translation: CASSVAEGNSPLHF. The gene calls are TRBV9 and TRBJ1-6; D remains unclear. Germline CDR1 SGDLS, CDR2 YYNGEE. The CDR3 runs to 14 residues. V shed 0 bases and J shed 6 bases, with 7 bases lying between them.

The rearrangement links TRBV4-1 to TRBJ2-2, with D perhaps matching TRBD1 (5 bases). The V end lost 5 bases, the J end lost 2 bases, and 12 bases lay between the germline ends. The length of the CDR3 is 15 residues. Germline lookup yields CDR1 MGHRA and CDR2 YSYEKL. The CDR3 sequence: CASSKLQGNTGELFF. CDR3 nucleotides: TGCGCCAGCAGCAAGCTCCAGGGTAACACCGGGGAGCTGTTTTTT.

V is TRBV29-1 and J is TRBJ2-1; perhaps TRBD1 as D (5 bases). The CDR3 sequence is 14 residues long. V lost 4 bases and J 6 bases, leaving 16 bases between the germline ends. CDR1 is SQVTM, CDR2 ANQGSEA, per germline. CDR3 sequence reads: CSVVVRVPTNEQFF. CDR3 coding DNA: TGCAGCGTTGTAGTCAGGGTACCGACCAATGAGCAGTTCTTC.

The chain couples TRBV3-1 (or the pseudogene TRBV3-2) to TRBJ1-2; possible D gene TRBD1, 5 bases. Trimming took off 3 bases at V and 3 bases at J, with 14 bases between the two ends. This CDR3 is 15 amino acids long. The germline V gene has CDR1 LGHDT and CDR2 YNNKEL (reference sequence). The CDR3 DNA sequence: TGTGCCAGCAGCCAGGGGCCTCGGGCGTACTATGGCTACACCTTC. Its translation is CASSQGPRAYYGYTF.

The genes are TRBV5-1 and TRBJ2-2, with TRBD1 matching 8 bases. There are 17 residues in the CDR3. The V segment lost 3 bases and the J segment 0 bases; nucleotides outside the gene matches: 7. The germline V gene encodes CDR1 SGHRS and CDR2 YFSETQ. This CDR3 is CASSWDRKRTNTGELFF. The CDR3 DNA reads as TGCGCCAGCAGCTGGGACAGGAAAAGAACGAACACCGGGGAGCTGTTTTTT.

CDR3 nucleotides: TGTGCCAGCAGCCAGCACCAATTGGGGACAGGGGGCCAAGAGACCCAGTACTTC. Protein product: CASSQHQLGTGGQETQYF. The V call is TRBV4-2, the J call TRBJ2-5; the match to TRBD1 covers 11 bases. With 3 bases clipped from V and 1 base from J, the junction kept 10 bases outside the gene matches. The CDR3 length is 18 residues. Germline V gives CDR1 LGHNA, CDR2 YNFKEQ.

This chain links TRBV6-1 with TRBJ2-2; perhaps TRBD1 as D (5 bases). The germline CDR1 and CDR2 sequences are MNHNS and SASEGT. The CDR3 consists of 14 residues. Trimming removed 2 bases at V and 5 bases at J, with 9 bases between. The CDR3 protein is CASSEFRGTGELFF. The CDR3, as DNA: TGTGCCAGCAGTGAATTTAGGGGTACCGGGGAGCTGTTTTTT.

This clone was counted once. The chain uses TRBV28 and TRBJ1-4, with TRBD1 as a possible D gene (6 bases). V gave up 7 bases and J gave up 8 bases, with 20 bases separating them. The CDR3 has 15 amino acids. CDR1 and CDR2 from the germline V gene are MDHEN and SYDVKM. CDR3 loop: CASTPGRGFREKLFF. CDR3 sequence (DNA): TGTGCCAGCACTCCGGGAAGGGGGTTTCGAGAAAAACTGTTTTTT.

J is TRBJ2-6 and V is TRBV5-1, with TRBD1 matching over 8 bases. The CDR3 consists of 17 residues. J gave up 2 bases and V 0 bases, and 4 bases lay outside the gene matches. In germline, CDR1 is SGHRS, CDR2 YFSETQ. The CDR3 protein is CASSLGQGSAGANVLTF. CDR3 nucleotides: TGCGCCAGCAGCTTGGGACAGGGGAGCGCTGGGGCCAACGTCCTGACTTTC.